One and the same sample provided the 10 T cell receptor beta chains below, sequenced in a study of monozygotic twins with inflammatory bowel disease. TCRdb reprocessed the 5' RACE reads, with one entry per CDR3 protein and no DNA. The ten top clones account for 1.5% to 2%, within a sample of approximately 200,000 distinct CDR3 sequences. Sample: blood. The receptors come from a human donor with ulcerative colitis or Crohn's disease, or a healthy co-twin of an affected twin (not recorded which).

The CDR3 reads CASSSSGIGTQYF. This chain connects TRBV11-2 to TRBJ2-5; TCRdb's D gene call, TRBD1, goes unchecked for lack of DNA. This CDR3 is 13 amino acids long. Germline V gene lookup returns CDR1 SGHAT and CDR2 FQNNGV.

The chain is built from TRBV7-2 and TRBJ2-3; TCRdb's assignment of TRBD2 cannot be checked, as there is no DNA. Germline values: CDR1 SGHTA, CDR2 FQGNSA. This CDR3 is built from 15 residues. CDR3: CATEPRGSGGYTQYF.

The chain joins TRBV3-1 to TRBJ2-3; no DNA is available, so the TRBD2 call from TCRdb remains unchecked. The CDR3 has 15 amino acids. Germline lookup yields CDR1 LGHDT and CDR2 YNNKEL (reference sequence). The CDR3 loop is CASSPPGLSTDTQYF.

CDR3 sequence reads: CASSYAAEQYF. This chain links TRBV6-5 with TRBJ2-7. The CDR3 covers 11 residues. Germline assignment: CDR1 MNHEY and CDR2 SVGAGI.

This chain uses TRBV2 with TRBJ1-6. Germline V gene lookup returns CDR1 SNHLY and CDR2 FYNNEI. CDR3 length: 15 residues. The CDR3 is CASSGGQPYNSPLHF.

The genes are TRBV20-1 and TRBJ1-6. Germline V lookup: CDR1 DFQATT, CDR2 SNEGSKA (reference sequence). CDR3 length equals 14 residues. CDR3 protein: CSASPLPYNSPLHF.

The chain combines TRBV5-1 with TRBJ2-2; the D call of TRBD1 rests on TCRdb alone, since no DNA is present to check it. This CDR3 comprises 13 residues. Germline lookup yields CDR1 SGHRS and CDR2 YFSETQ. The CDR3: CASSLQGTGELFF.

The chain links TRBV5-1 to TRBJ2-1. This CDR3 comprises 15 residues. Germline values: CDR1 SGHRS, CDR2 YFSETQ. The CDR3 protein is CASSLAGFHYNEQFF.

V and J are TRBV7-2 and TRBJ2-5; TCRdb picks TRBD2, but there is no DNA to check that call. This CDR3 region has 14 residues. The germline gives CDR1 SGHTA, CDR2 FQGNSA. CDR3 protein: CASSYYGGGETQYF.

The CDR3 sequence is CASSWTHEQYF. This rearrangement joins TRBV5-6 to TRBJ2-7. Germline CDR1 is SGHDT and CDR2 is YYEEEE. This CDR3 is built from 11 residues.